Below, 13 T cell receptor beta chains from the same sample are listed, as sequenced in a study of glioma-infiltrating T cells after dendritic cell vaccination. Regarding time point: after dendritic cell vaccination, including at tumor progression/relapse. The data were produced by immunoSEQ multiplex PCR, yet TCRdb's version contains in-frame clones alone and is incomplete. Of tens of thousands of clones listed, about nine tenths are singletons. The sample consisted of blood, taken after dendritic cell vaccination. The source of these receptors is a human donor with glioblastoma.

The chain recombines TRBV4-1 with TRBJ2-1; D might be TRBD1 (6 bases). The germline V gene encodes CDR1 MGHRA and CDR2 YSYEKL. The CDR3 sequence is 16 residues long. Trimming removed 3 bases at V and 3 bases at J, with 15 bases between. This CDR3 is CASSQIRGGSYNEQFF. The CDR3, as DNA: TGCGCCAGCAGCCAGATTCGAGGGGGAAGCTACAATGAGCAGTTCTTC.

The chain is built from TRBV6-4 and TRBJ1-1; weak D call: TRBD1 (6 bases). This CDR3 has 14 amino acids. Looked up from germline, CDR1 is MRHNA and CDR2 is SNTAGT. V shed 5 bases and J shed 7 bases, with 17 bases lying between them. The CDR3 sequence is CASSLWGGVGEAFF. The CDR3 region has the DNA TGTGCCAGCAGTTTATGGGGGGGCGTCGGTGAAGCTTTCTTT.

V and J are TRBV6-5 and TRBJ2-7; D is possibly TRBD2 (6 bases). The CDR3 consists of 14 residues. Germline CDR1 and CDR2: MNHEY and SVGAGI. V shed 5 bases and J shed 6 bases, with 17 bases lying between them. The CDR3 spells CASSEGGIPSEQYF. The CDR3 DNA follows: TGTGCCAGCAGTGAAGGAGGGATCCCCTCCGAGCAGTACTTC.

The chain links TRBV6-6 to TRBJ1-2, with D perhaps TRBD1 (5 bases). Trimming pared 7 bases from V and 2 bases from J, leaving 11 bases between. There are 13 residues in the CDR3. The V gene's germline CDR1 is MNHNY and CDR2 SVGAGI (reference sequence). As DNA, the CDR3 is TGTGCCAGCACCTTAACAGGAAACTATGGCTACACCTTC. Translating gives CASTLTGNYGYTF.

V usage is TRBV6-4 and J usage is TRBJ2-1; D possibly corresponds to TRBD2 (5 bases). Looked up from germline, CDR1 is MRHNA and CDR2 is SNTAGT. V shed 0 bases and J shed 2 bases, with 11 bases lying between them. The CDR3 totals 16 residues. CDR3 loop: CASSDSLALPYNEQFF. In nucleotides, the CDR3 is TGTGCCAGCAGTGACTCGCTAGCACTTCCCTACAATGAGCAGTTCTTC.

This chain uses TRBV4-3 with TRBJ1-2; D is unresolved. V was shortened by 0 bases and J by 6 bases, with 8 bases between the two germline ends. The CDR3 sequence is 13 residues long. Germline values: CDR1 LGHNA, CDR2 YSLEER. The CDR3 protein is CASSQEVENGYTF. The DNA of the CDR3 is TGCGCCAGCAGCCAAGAGGTAGAAAATGGCTACACCTTC.

CDR3 sequence: CASSQDPSYNEQFF. The CDR3 coding sequence is TGTGCCAGCAGCCAAGATCCGTCGTACAATGAGCAGTTCTTC. V gene TRBV4-2 combines with J gene TRBJ2-1, with D unclear. The germline V gene has CDR1 LGHNA and CDR2 YNFKEQ. Trimming cost V 0 bases and J 4 bases, with 7 bases left between them. The CDR3 spans 14 residues.

The V gene is TRBV6-1, the J gene TRBJ2-1, with 10 bases that match TRBD2. The CDR3 contains 19 residues. V shed 0 bases and J 2 bases; nucleotides not matched to a gene: 10. CDR1 and CDR2 from the germline V gene are MNHNS and SASEGT. CDR3: CASSEAKIAGGRPYNEQFF. DNA of the CDR3: TGTGCCAGCAGTGAAGCGAAAATAGCGGGAGGAAGGCCCTACAATGAGCAGTTCTTC.

The chain links TRBV9 to TRBJ1-2, with D unresolved. Germline CDR1 reads SGDLS; CDR2 reads YYNGEE. The CDR3 has 14 residues. Trimming pared 4 bases from V and 1 base from J, leaving 11 bases between. CDR3 bases: TGTGCCAGCAGCCCAAGAACAGTTAACTATGGCTACACCTTC. Protein: CASSPRTVNYGYTF.

The J gene is TRBJ2-1, the V gene TRBV4-2, with 7 bases lining up with TRBD1. Germline-derived CDR1 and CDR2 are LGHNA and YNFKEQ. CDR3 length: 17 residues. J gave up 1 base and V 4 bases, and 10 bases lay outside the gene matches. CDR3 bases: TGTGCCAGCAGCCTTTTCGCAGGGGGTGGGTCCTACAATGAGCAGTTCTTC. Translating it yields CASSLFAGGGSYNEQFF.

V and J are TRBV27 and TRBJ2-6; D is ambiguous. Per germline, CDR1 MNHEY and CDR2 SMNVEV (reference sequence). The CDR3 is 15 residues long. Trimming stripped 8 bases from V and 0 bases from J, with 11 bases between. The CDR3 here is CASSQSPSGANVLTF. Written as DNA, the CDR3 is TGTGCCAGCTCGCAAAGCCCCTCTGGGGCCAACGTCCTGACTTTC.

This sequence joins TRBV7-9 and TRBJ2-7; 8 bases align to TRBD2. CDR1 SEHNR and CDR2 FQNEAQ come from the germline V gene (reference sequence). Trimming removed 5 bases from V and 3 bases from J; junction bases left unmatched: 6. This CDR3 is 14 amino acids long. CDR3 sequence reads: CASSTGLAVYEQYF. The CDR3 DNA sequence: TGTGCCAGCAGCACCGGACTAGCAGTCTACGAGCAGTACTTC.

This clone was counted a single time. This chain links TRBV19 with TRBJ2-1, with a weak D call TRBD2 (6 bases). V gave up 6 bases and J gave up 0 bases, with 21 bases separating them. CDR1 and CDR2 from the germline V gene are LNHDA and SQIVND (reference sequence). The CDR3 has 18 amino acids. The CDR3 region has the DNA TGTGCCAGTAGATATGGGGGGATATATGGGAGCTCCTACAATGAGCAGTTCTTC. Amino acid sequence: CASRYGGIYGSSYNEQFF.